The T cell receptor (beta chain) under discussion was sequenced for a study of T cell responses to AZD1222 COVID-19 vaccine. The repertoire was sequenced with immunoSEQ multiplex PCR; TCRdb's copy has only in-frame clones and lacks some. The data hold about 79,000 clones, with about 92% observed a single time. The germline V gene has CDR1 MDHEN and CDR2 SYDVKM. The CDR3 loop spans 15 amino acids. The V end was cut by 8 bases, the J end by 5 bases, with 19 bases between. With respect to this clone: Its antigen is as yet unknown.

Study-wide results and caveats: Only a handful of people who got AZD1222 tested seropositive at baseline. Clonal diversity was possibly underestimated, and white British individuals and females predominated among donors.

The sequences come from peripheral blood, collected on day 0 of MenACWY control vaccination. The receptor was derived from an adult in good health. V is TRBV28 and J is TRBJ2-1; a possible D gene is TRBD2 (5 bases). The CDR3 is CASHRGPPAHNEQFF. The DNA for the CDR3 is TGTGCCAGCCACCGGGGTCCCCCCGCCCACAATGAGCAGTTCTTC.